These T cell receptor beta chains were read from a single sample in a study. Each CDR3 protein gets one entry after TCRdb re-called the RT-PCR reads with MiXCR. The data show about 680,000 distinct CDR3 sequences, 12% to 15% seen once. Sequencing was carried out using memory CD4+ T cells from blood. All receptors come from a female donor in good health, serving as a healthy control. CDR3s include the opening cysteine and the closing phenylalanine or tryptophan.

v_gene: TRBV20-1; CDR3aa: CSARGVAGGPAGELFF
v_gene: TRBV4-2; CDR3aa: CASSSAQGFWGYTF
v_gene: TRBV24-1; CDR3aa: CATSDPATGGYGETQYF
v_gene: TRBV4-2; CDR3aa: CASSQQLQAFF
v_gene: TRBV18; CDR3aa: CASSLREGTYNEQFF
v_gene: TRBV3-1; CDR3aa: CASSQPRGVTRTDTQYF
v_gene: TRBV28; CDR3aa: CASIFPGLAGDEQYF
v_gene: TRBV6-5; CDR3aa: CASSERGWSSYEQYF
v_gene: TRBV7-2; CDR3aa: CASSRQGAFNQPQHF
v_gene: TRBV30; CDR3aa: CAWSRGGEYYGYTF
v_gene: TRBV20-1; CDR3aa: CSASGTTGGNTEAFF
v_gene: TRBV10-3; CDR3aa: CAIGVFDEQYF
v_gene: TRBV7-7; CDR3aa: CASSLVQGEKLFF
v_gene: TRBV20-1; CDR3aa: CSAGAGSGGGYTF
v_gene: TRBV12-3/TRBV12-4; CDR3aa: CASSLSGSPYEQYF
v_gene: TRBV2; CDR3aa: CASRRDWNTEAFF
v_gene: TRBV20-1; CDR3aa: CSPNPGQGLNTEAFF
v_gene: TRBV29-1; CDR3aa: CSVEVGFLDDYGYTF